These T cell receptor beta chains were read from a single sample in a study of blood T cell repertoires in COVID-19. This table comes from immunoSEQ multiplex PCR, and its TCRdb copy is limited to in-frame clones, with some not included. The sample lists approximately 240,000 clones, under 90% seen once, with approximately 5.1% in the top ten. The sample consisted of peripheral blood. The receptor set was obtained from a woman in her sixties who had recovered from COVID-19. The conserved cysteine and the conserved F or W are not part of the CDR3 here. The order of the fields is clone size, V gene, CDR3 protein. Clone size is not always given. Where it is, it says once, few, many or a class for expanded clones.

- TRBV7-9 ASSSGQGMISTDTQY
- TRBV2 ASSKQGDEQF
- TRBV9 ASSVMDRGENIQY
- TRBV19 ASSIWGQNTEAF
- TRBV7-2 ASSLNYRGLSEAF
- TRBV3-1/TRBV3-2 ASHGQGVGEQY
- TRBV3-1/TRBV3-2 ASSRKGRLAGATNTGELF
once TRBV24-1 ATTPRGRGILYEQY
- TRBV18 ASSPPGTGRSNYGYT
- TRBV5-4 ASSPRGGSYNEQF
- TRBV5-1 ASSRQGPEETQY
few TRBV4-1 ASSQREGPTDTQY
- TRBV11-3 ASSRGDFNEQF
- TRBV7-9 ASSLASDRFTYEQY
- TRBV7-8 ASSPLVRRNQPQH
few TRBV5-1 ASSLPGQGASGYT
few TRBV2 ASSEWTTNTGELF
once TRBV3-1/TRBV3-2 ASSLAGTSGVGETQY
- TRBV24-1 ATSDTRGAGELF
- TRBV7-3 ASSPGTYGNTEAF
- TRBV15 ATSSPGPSTTEAF
- TRBV28 ASSLSDFSGNTIY
- TRBV10-3 AISLTSGGSDTQY
- TRBV14 ASSNSVDTEAF
once TRBV4-2 ASSQEDTRGYT
- TRBV6-1 ASSEGLAGALEQY
- TRBV2 ASREGGLAGMRETQY
- TRBV7-9 ASSSQDRGRQY
- TRBV19 ASSVGQGIGRGYT
- TRBV7-2 ASSFGGYGYT
- TRBV7-3 ARHQGYGYT
- TRBV3-1/TRBV3-2 ASSLAGTDTQY
- TRBV6-2/TRBV6-3 ASSYGSNEQF
few TRBV2 ASSRTSSGDEGYT
- TRBV19 ASRTMVGSTEAF
few TRBV28 ASSPITPDTDTQY
- TRBV24-1 ATSDIDRAYGYT
- TRBV27 ASSWGRNTEAF
- TRBV30 AWSRGFSGNTIY
- TRBV30 AWSVDSNSPLH
- TRBV4-2 ASSQDQLRGGTGELF
- TRBV11-1 ASSFRVSYEQY
many TRBV7-9 ASSSRAAYEQY
once TRBV7-8 ASSALGSTGSPLH
- TRBV10-3 AISGGDYGYT
- TRBV7-2 ASSLDTGEVYGYT
- TRBV12-2 ASRLSLVSGGGDTQY
few TRBV11-2 ASSLARTSGNTGELF
- TRBV20-1 SASVGGATFQETQY
once TRBV7-9 ASSSLGGRAKNIQY
- TRBV11-3 ASSLKQGSGNTIY
- TRBV19 ASSIAGNYGYT
- TRBV2 ASSLTSEKLF
- TRBV5-1 ASRPDRANQPQH
- TRBV15 ATSQDRGSTGELF
- TRBV5-1 ASSFEPSNEKLF